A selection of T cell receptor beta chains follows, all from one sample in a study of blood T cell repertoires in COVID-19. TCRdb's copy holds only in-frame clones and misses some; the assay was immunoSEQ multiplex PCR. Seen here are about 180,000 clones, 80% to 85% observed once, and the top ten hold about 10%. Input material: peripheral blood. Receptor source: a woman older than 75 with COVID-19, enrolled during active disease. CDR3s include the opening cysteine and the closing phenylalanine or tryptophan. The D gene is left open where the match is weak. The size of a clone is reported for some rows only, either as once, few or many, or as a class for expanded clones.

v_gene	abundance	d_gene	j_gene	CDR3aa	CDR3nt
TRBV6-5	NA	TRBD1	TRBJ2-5	CASRDRAQETQYF	TGTGCCAGCAGGGACAGGGCCCAAGAGACCCAGTACTTC
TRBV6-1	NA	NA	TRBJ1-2	CASSSIDRDGYTF	TGTGCCAGCAGTTCGATCGACAGAGATGGCTACACCTTC
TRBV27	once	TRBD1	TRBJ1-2	CASSLSPGTGTHYGYTF	TGTGCCAGCAGTTTATCGCCCGGGACAGGGACCCACTATGGCTACACCTTC
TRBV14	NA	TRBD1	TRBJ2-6	CASSPRDRGYGANVLTF	TGTGCCAGCAGCCCTCGGGACAGGGGATATGGGGCCAACGTCCTGACTTTC
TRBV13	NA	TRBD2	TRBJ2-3	CASSYSGRAIDTQYF	TGTGCCAGCAGCTATAGCGGGAGGGCTATAGATACGCAGTATTTT
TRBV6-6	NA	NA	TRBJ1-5	CASSYPDQPQHF	TGTGCCAGCAGTTACCCGGATCAGCCCCAGCATTTT
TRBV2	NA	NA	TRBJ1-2	CASSDPLNGYTF	TGTGCCAGCAGTGACCCCCTTAATGGCTACACCTTC
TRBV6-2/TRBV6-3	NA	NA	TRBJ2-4	CASSYTLVGIQYF	TGTGCCAGCAGTTATACCCTAGTGGGCATTCAGTACTTC
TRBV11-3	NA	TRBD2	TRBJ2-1	CASSSGLAGIFSNEQFF	TGTGCCAGCAGCTCGGGACTAGCGGGGATTTTTAGCAATGAGCAGTTCTTC
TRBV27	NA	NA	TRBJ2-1	CASSLSRREPYNEQFF	TGTGCCAGCAGTTTATCGAGGCGGGAACCTTACAATGAGCAGTTCTTC
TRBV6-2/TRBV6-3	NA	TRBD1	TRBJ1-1	CASSQLTGVGNTEAFF	TGTGCCAGCAGTCAGTTAACAGGGGTGGGGAACACTGAAGCTTTCTTT
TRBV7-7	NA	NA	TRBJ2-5	CASSLGGTRDETQYF	TGTGCCAGCAGCTTAGGAGGGACTCGGGATGAGACCCAGTACTTC
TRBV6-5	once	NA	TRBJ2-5	CASSYGRPLRETQYF	TGTGCCAGCAGTTACGGCCGCCCATTGCGGGAGACCCAGTACTTC